This T cell receptor (beta chain) was retrieved from a study of vaccination effects on CD4 cells after COVID-19. Clones were sequenced by immunoSEQ multiplex PCR, and TCRdb holds only the in-frame ones, with some missing. Here the sample spans 20,000 to 25,000 clones, more than 60% being singletons. This CDR3 comprises 15 residues. Germline assignment: CDR1 LGHDT and CDR2 YNNKEL (reference sequence). V gave up 4 bases and J gave up 3 bases; unmatched junction bases: 5. The sample holds one count of this clone. Its antigen remains unknown. Before sequencing, viral peptide pools were used by the ViraFEST assay to expand antigen-specific CD4+ T cells. With more than nine days of culture completed, CD4+ T cells were isolated. SARS-CoV-2 infection was confirmed by PCR in the person between March and December 2020. Wells of a few million PBMC each were grown with around 10 IU/ml IL-2 and approximately 9.5 ug/ml peptides. It was on days 3 and 7 that half the medium was replaced with IL-2 medium.

The source material was CD4+ T cells from PBMCs cultured with a peptide pool, sampled before COVID-19 vaccination. V usage is TRBV3-1 (or the pseudogene TRBV3-2) and J usage is TRBJ1-3; 8 bases agree with TRBD1. This sequence was found in a human donor who had a prior SARS-CoV-2 infection. CDR3 sequence (DNA): TGTGCCAGCAGCCCATCAGGGGGCGGTGGAAACACCATATATTTT. Translating gives CASSPSGGGGNTIYF.